The entry below describes one TCR beta chain. This record belongs to a study of T cell changes during pregnancy in multiple sclerosis. The assay was immunoSEQ multiplex PCR, and TCRdb's table has in-frame clones only and misses some. This repertoire shows 30,000 to 40,000 clones, approximately 90% found once; its top ten account for around 7.2%. Trimming removed 1 base at V and 5 bases at J, with 14 bases between. This CDR3 comprises 15 residues. Germline assignment: CDR1 LGHNA and CDR2 YNFKEQ. The TCR comes from a female donor with multiple sclerosis, enrolled in a pregnancy study. The source material was CD8+ T cells from peripheral blood mononuclear cells, sampled in the third trimester of pregnancy. The chain recombines TRBV4-2 with TRBJ2-5; maybe TRBD1 (6 bases). CDR3 sequence reads: CASSQVVGGAETQYF. The CDR3 DNA reads TGTGCCAGCAGCCAAGTAGTAGGGGGTGCGGAGACCCAGTACTTC.